The source of this T cell receptor (beta chain) is a study of identical twins. Findings and limits, study-wide: For out-of-frame beta sequences, excess twin sharing was weaker. The more abundant beta clonotypes in cord blood had fewer insertions, and memory repertoires did not show this.

Template switching added a universal primer site, and cDNA bore unique molecular identifiers. TCRdb passed the 5' RACE reads through MiXCR, listing each CDR3 protein once. Among some 1,600,000 distinct CDR3 sequences listed, 32% were seen once. Concerning this clonotype itself: No antigen is known for it.

The sequence derives from a newborn girl in good health. What was sequenced was cord blood.

CDR3 in DNA: TGTGCCAGCAGTGATCAGGCAACTAATGAAAAACTGTTTTTT. This translates into CASSDQATNEKLFF. V is TRBV2 and J is TRBJ1-4, with D unclear. This CDR3 is 14 amino acids long. Looked up from germline, CDR1 is SNHLY and CDR2 is FYNNEI. V lost 3 bases to trimming and J lost 0 bases, with 5 bases between them.